The T cell receptor (beta chain) under discussion was sequenced for a study of cytomegalovirus exposure and HLA in healthy donors. Whole-study results and caveats: TCR beta V segments were, for the most part, productive about 87% or about 30% of the time in an earlier analysis. In vitro confirmation showed three CMV-associated chains to be CMV antigen specific.

There are 13 residues in the CDR3. V lost 0 bases, J lost 8 bases, and 8 bases lay in between. Germline CDR1 is SGHAT and CDR2 is FQNNGV. On this clone itself: The antigen is not known.

PCR was performed using 60 Vbeta and 13 Jbeta primers. Sequencing used immunoSEQ multiplex PCR; TCRdb keeps in-frame clones, though not all of them. The repertoire holds about 100,000 clones, roughly three quarters seen once, with approximately 11% in the top ten. This TCR was sampled from a man aged 40-55 years in good health and CMV-seropositive. The rearrangement links TRBV11-2 to TRBJ2-1; D gene uncertain. Sequencing used PBMCs. CDR3 nucleotides: TGTGCCAGCAGCTTAGACAGGAAACATGAGCAGTTCTTC. It translates to CASSLDRKHEQFF.